This T cell receptor (beta chain) is drawn from a study of T cell changes during pregnancy in multiple sclerosis. The V gene's germline CDR1 is MNHEY and CDR2 SMNVEV (reference sequence). This CDR3 has 13 amino acids. With 6 bases removed from V and 7 bases from J, the gap between germline ends came to 13 bases. Some clones are missing from TCRdb's copy, which holds only in-frame ones; the method was immunoSEQ multiplex PCR. In the table there are over 45,000 clones, 93% of which are singletons. The sample in question was CD8+ T cells from peripheral blood mononuclear cells, obtained in the third trimester of pregnancy. This rearrangement joins TRBV27 to TRBJ1-5; D gene unclear. The source of this sequence is a female donor with multiple sclerosis, enrolled in a pregnancy study. The CDR3 sequence: CASSPRQPQPQHF. The CDR3 DNA follows: TGTGCCAGCAGCCCACGACAACCCCAGCCCCAGCATTTT.